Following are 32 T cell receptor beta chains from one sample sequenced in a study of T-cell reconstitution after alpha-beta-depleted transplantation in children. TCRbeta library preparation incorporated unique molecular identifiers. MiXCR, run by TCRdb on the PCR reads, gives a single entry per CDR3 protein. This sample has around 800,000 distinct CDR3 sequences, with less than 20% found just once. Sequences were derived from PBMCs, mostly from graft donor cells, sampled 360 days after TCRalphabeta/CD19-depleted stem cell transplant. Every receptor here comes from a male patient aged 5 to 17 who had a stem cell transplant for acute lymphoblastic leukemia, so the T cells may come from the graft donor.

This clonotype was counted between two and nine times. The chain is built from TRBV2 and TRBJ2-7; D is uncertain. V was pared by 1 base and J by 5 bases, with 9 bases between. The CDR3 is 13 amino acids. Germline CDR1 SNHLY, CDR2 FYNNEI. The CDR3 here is CASSEVEVHEQYF. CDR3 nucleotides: TGTGCCAGCAGTGAAGTCGAAGTCCACGAGCAGTACTTC.

The CDR3 here is CASSQDKLFSNQPQHF. Written as DNA, the CDR3 is TGTGCCAGCAGTCAGGACAAACTCTTTAGCAATCAGCCCCAGCATTTT. The V and J genes are TRBV12-3 or TRBV12-4 and TRBJ1-5, with D tentatively TRBD1 (5 bases). The V gene lost 5 bases and the J gene lost 0 bases, with 14 bases spanning the gap. The CDR3 runs to 16 residues.

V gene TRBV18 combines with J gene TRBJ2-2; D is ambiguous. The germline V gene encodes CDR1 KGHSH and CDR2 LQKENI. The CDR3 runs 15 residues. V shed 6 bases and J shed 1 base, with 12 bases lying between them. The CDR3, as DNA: TGTGCCAGCTCGCGGTTGATAGAGAACACCGGGGAGCTGTTTTTT. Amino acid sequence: CASSRLIENTGELFF.

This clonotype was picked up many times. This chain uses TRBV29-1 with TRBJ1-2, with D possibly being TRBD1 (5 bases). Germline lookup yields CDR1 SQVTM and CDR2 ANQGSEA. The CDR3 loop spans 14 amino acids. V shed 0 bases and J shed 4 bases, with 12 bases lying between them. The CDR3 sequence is CSVEDPRQSYGYTF. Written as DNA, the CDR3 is TGCAGCGTTGAAGATCCTCGACAGTCCTATGGCTACACCTTC.

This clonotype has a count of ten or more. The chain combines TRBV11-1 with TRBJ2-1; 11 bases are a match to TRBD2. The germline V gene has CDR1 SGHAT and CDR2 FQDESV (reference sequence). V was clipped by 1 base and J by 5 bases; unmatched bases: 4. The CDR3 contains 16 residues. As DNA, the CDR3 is TGTGCCAGCAGCTTAGGTATAGCGGGAGGGGACAATGAGCAGTTCTTC. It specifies CASSLGIAGGDNEQFF.

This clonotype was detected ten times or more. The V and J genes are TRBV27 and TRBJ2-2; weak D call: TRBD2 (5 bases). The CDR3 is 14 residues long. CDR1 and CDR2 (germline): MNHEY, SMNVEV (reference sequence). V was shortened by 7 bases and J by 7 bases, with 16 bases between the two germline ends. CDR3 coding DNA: TGTGCCAGCACCCTCGCCGGGGTGGACGGGGAGCTGTTTTTT. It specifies CASTLAGVDGELFF.

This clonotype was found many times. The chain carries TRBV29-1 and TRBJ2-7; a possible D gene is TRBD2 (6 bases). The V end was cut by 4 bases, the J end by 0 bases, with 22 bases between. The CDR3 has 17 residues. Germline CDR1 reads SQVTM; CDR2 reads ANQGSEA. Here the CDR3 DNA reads TGCAGCGTTGCCCGAGCCCCCGCGGGGTATCTCTCCTACGAGCAGTACTTC. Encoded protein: CSVARAPAGYLSYEQYF.

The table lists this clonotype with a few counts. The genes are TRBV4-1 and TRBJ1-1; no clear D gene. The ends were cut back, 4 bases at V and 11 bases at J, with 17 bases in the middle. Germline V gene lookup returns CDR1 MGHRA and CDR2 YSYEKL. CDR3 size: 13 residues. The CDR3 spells CASSLGLIEEAFF. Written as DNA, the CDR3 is TGCGCCAGCAGCCTGGGATTAATTGAAGAGGCTTTCTTT.

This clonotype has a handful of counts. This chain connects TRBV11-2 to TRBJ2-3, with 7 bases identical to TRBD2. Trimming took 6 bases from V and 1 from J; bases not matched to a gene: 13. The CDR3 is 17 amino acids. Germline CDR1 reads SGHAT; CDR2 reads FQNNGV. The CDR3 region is CASRPARTRDRTDTQYF. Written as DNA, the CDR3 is TGTGCCAGCAGACCCGCGAGGACTAGGGACCGCACAGATACGCAGTATTTT.

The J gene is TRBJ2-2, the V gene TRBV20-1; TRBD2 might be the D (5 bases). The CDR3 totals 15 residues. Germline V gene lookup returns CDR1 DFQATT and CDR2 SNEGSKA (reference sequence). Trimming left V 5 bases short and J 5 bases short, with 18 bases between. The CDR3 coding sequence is TGCAGTGCTTCGAGCGGACCCTTTAATACCGGGGAGCTGTTTTTT. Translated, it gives CSASSGPFNTGELFF.

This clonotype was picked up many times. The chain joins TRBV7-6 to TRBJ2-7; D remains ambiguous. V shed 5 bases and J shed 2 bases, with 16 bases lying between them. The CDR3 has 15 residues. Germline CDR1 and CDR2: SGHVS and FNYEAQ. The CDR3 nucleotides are TGTGCCAGCAGCCCCCCCGCGTCCCCCCCCTACGAGCAGTACTTC. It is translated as CASSPPASPPYEQYF. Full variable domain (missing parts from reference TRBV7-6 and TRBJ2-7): GAGVSQSPRYKVTKRGQDVALRCDPISGHVSLYWYRQALGQGPEFLTYFNYEAQQDKSGLPNDRFSAERPEGSISTLTIQRTEQRDSAMYRCASSPPASPPYEQYFGPGTRLTVT.

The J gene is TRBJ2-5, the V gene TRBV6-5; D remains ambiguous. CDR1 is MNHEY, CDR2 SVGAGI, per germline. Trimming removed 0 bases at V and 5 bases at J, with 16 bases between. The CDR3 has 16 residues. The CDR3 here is CASSYSSFAAAETQYF. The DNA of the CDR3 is TGTGCCAGCAGTTACTCGAGTTTTGCGGCAGCGGAGACCCAGTACTTC.

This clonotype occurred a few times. CDR3 nucleotide sequence: TGTGCCAGCAGCTTAGCTGAGACAGGGACTTCCTACGAGCAGTACTTC. Encoded protein: CASSLAETGTSYEQYF. J is TRBJ2-7 and V is TRBV7-9, with TRBD1 as a possible D gene (7 bases). This CDR3 has 16 residues. V gave up 0 bases and J gave up 1 base, with 13 bases separating them. Germline CDR1 is SEHNR and CDR2 is FQNEAQ (reference sequence).

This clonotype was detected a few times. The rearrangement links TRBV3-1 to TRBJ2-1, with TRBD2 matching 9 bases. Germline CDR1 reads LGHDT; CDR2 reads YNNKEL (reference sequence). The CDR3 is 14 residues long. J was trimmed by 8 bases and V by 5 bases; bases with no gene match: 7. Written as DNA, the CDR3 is TGTGCCAGCAGCAATAGCGGGAGCGGGTATGAGCAGTTCTTC. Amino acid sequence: CASSNSGSGYEQFF.

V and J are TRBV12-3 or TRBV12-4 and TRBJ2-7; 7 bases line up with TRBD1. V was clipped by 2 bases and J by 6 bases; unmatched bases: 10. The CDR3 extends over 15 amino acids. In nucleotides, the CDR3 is TGTGCCAGCAGTTTAAGGGGGCGGGCGAGGATCGAGCAGTACTTC. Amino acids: CASSLRGRARIEQYF.

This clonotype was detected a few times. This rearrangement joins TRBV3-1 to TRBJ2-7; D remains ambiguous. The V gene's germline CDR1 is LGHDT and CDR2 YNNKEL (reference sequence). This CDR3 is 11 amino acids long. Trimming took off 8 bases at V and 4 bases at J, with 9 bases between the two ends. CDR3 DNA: TGTGCCAGCGGTCCTTATTACGAGCAGTACTTC. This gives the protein CASGPYYEQYF.

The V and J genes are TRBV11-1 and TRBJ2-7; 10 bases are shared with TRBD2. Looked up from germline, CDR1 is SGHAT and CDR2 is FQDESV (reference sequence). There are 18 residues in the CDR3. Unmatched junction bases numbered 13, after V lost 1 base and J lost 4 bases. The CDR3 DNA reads TGTGCCAGCAGCTTAGAGGGAATACTAGCGGGACGGGGTTACGAGCAGTACTTC. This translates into CASSLEGILAGRGYEQYF.

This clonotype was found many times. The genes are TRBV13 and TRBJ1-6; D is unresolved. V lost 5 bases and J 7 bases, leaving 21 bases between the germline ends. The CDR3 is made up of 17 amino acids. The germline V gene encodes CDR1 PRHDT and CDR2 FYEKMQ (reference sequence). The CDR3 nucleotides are TGTGCCAGCAGCCCATACAGTCCCGTCGGGCTAAATTCACCCCTCCACTTT. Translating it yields CASSPYSPVGLNSPLHF.

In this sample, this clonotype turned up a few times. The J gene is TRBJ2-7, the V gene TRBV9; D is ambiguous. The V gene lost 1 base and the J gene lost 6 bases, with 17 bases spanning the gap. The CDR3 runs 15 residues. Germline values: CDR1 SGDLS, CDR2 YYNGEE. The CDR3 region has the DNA TGTGCCAGCAGCGTAAATTCCCAGCTTGCGGCCGAGCAGTACTTC. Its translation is CASSVNSQLAAEQYF. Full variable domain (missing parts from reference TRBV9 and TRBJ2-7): DSGVTQTPKHLITATGQRVTLRCSPRSGDLSVYWYQQSLDQGLQFLIQYYNGEERAKGNILERFSAQQFPDLHSELNLSSLELGDSALYFCASSVNSQLAAEQYFGPGTRLTVT.

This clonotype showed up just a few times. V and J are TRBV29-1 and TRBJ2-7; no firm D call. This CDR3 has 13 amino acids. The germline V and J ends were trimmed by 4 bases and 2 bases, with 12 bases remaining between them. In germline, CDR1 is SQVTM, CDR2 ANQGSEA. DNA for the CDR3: TGCAGCGTTGTCGCTAGGGCCACCTACGAGCAGTACTTC. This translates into CSVVARATYEQYF.

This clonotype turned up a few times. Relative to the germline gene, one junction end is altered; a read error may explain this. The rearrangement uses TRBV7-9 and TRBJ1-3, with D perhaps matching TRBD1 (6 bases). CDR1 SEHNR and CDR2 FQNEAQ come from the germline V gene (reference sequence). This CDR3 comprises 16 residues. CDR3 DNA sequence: TGTGCCAGCAGCCTAGCACGGGGGGCGCTGGGAAACACCATATATTTT. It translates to CASSLARGALGNTIYF.

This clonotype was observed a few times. The CDR3 spells CASSLDRAIGEQYF. CDR3 DNA: TGTGCCAGCAGCTTGGACAGGGCCATAGGCGAGCAGTACTTC. The chain joins TRBV7-9 to TRBJ2-7; 8 bases match TRBD1. The V segment lost 3 bases and the J segment 6 bases; nucleotides outside the gene matches: 7. CDR1 is SEHNR and CDR2 is FQNEAQ in the germline V gene (reference sequence). The CDR3 covers 14 residues.

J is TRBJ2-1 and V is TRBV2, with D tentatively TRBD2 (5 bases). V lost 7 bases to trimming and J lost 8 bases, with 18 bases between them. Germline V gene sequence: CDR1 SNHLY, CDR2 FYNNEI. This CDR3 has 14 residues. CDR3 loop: CASILLIGRDEQFF. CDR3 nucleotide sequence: TGTGCCAGCATCCTACTTATCGGGCGGGATGAGCAGTTCTTC.

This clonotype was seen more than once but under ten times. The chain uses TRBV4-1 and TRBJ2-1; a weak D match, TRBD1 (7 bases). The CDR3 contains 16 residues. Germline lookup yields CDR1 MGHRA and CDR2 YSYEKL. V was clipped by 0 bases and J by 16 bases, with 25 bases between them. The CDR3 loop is CASSQDPGGSEGAEFF. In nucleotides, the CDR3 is TGCGCCAGCAGCCAAGATCCCGGGGGCAGTGAGGGGGCTGAATTCTTC.

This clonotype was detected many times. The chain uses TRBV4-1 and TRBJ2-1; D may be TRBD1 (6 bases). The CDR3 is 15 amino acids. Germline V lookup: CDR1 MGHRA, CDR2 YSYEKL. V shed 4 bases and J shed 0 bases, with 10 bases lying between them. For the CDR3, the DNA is TGCGCCAGCAGCCGAGACAGGTTCTCCTACAATGAGCAGTTCTTC. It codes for CASSRDRFSYNEQFF.

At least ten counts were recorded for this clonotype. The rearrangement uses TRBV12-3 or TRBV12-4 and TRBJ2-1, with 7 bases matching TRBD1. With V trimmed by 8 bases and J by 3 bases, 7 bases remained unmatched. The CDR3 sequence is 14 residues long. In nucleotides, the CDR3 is TGTGCCAGCTTGTTATGGACAGGCTACAATGAGCAGTTCTTC. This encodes CASLLWTGYNEQFF.

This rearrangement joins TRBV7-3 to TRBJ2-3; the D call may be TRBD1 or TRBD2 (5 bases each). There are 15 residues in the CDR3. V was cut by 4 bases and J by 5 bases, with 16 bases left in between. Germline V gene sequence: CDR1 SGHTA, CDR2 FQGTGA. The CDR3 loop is CASSSWDRRGDTQYF. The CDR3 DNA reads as TGTGCCAGCAGCTCCTGGGACCGTCGCGGAGATACGCAGTATTTT. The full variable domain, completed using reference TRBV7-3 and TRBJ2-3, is GAGVSQTPSNKVTEKGKYVELRCDPISGHTALYWYRQSLGQGPEFLIYFQGTGAADDSGLPNDRFFAVRPEGSVSTLKIQRTERGDSAVYLCASSSWDRRGDTQYFGPGTRLTVL.

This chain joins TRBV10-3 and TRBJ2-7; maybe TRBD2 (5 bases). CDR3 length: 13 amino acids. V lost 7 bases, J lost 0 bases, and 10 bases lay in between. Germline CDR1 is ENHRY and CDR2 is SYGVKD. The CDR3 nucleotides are TGTGCCATCAAGGAGGTCGACTCCTACGAGCAGTACTTC. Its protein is CAIKEVDSYEQYF.

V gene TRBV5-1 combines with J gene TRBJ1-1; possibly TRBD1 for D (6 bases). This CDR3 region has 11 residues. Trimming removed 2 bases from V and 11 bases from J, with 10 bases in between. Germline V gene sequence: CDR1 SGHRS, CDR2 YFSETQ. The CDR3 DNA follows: TGCGCCAGCAGCTTCGGGCAGGGGGCTTTCTTT. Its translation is CASSFGQGAFF.

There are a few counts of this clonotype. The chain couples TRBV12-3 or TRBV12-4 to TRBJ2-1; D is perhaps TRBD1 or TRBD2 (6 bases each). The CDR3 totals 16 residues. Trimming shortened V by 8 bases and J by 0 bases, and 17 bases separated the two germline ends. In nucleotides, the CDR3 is TGTGCCAGCTCCGAGGGGGGCCGCTCCTCCTACAATGAGCAGTTCTTC. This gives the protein CASSEGGRSSYNEQFF.

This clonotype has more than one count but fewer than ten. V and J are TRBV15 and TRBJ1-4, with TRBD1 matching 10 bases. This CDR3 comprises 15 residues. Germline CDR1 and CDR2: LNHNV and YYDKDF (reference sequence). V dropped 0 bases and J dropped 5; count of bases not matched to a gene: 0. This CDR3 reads CATSREGQGNEKLFF. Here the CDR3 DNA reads TGTGCCACCAGCAGAGAGGGACAGGGGAATGAAAAACTGTTTTTT. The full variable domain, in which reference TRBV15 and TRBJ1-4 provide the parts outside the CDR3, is DAMVIQNPRYQVTQFGKPVTLSCSQTLNHNVMYWYQQKSSQAPKLLFHYYDKDFNNEADTPDNFQSRRPNTSFCFLDIRSPGLGDTAMYLCATSREGQGNEKLFFGSGTQLSVL.

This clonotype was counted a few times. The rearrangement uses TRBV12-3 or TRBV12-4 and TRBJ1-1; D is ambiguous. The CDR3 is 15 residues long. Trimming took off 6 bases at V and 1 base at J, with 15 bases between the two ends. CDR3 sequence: CASSPRHLSNTEAFF. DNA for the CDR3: TGTGCCAGCAGCCCGAGACACCTATCGAACACTGAAGCTTTCTTT.